These 4 T cell receptor beta chains were sequenced from one sample in a study of T cells in Graves' hyperthyroidism and ophthalmopathy. Amplification of TCR beta CDR3 regions used RNA as the template. The HTBI primer set drove a first-round RT-PCR of the TCR CDR3. A single record per CDR3 protein comes from TCRdb applying MiXCR to the multiplex PCR reads. The sample contains 350,000 or so distinct CDR3 sequences, approximately 18% of which appear only once. The specimen sequenced was blood. All receptors come from a woman in her twenties or thirties with Graves' hyperthyroidism that later progressed to Graves' ophthalmopathy.

Many counts were recorded for this clonotype. V is TRBV2 and J is TRBJ1-4, with D hard to call. The CDR3 is made up of 11 amino acids. V was clipped by 7 bases and J by 8 bases, with 8 bases between them. Germline V gene sequence: CDR1 SNHLY, CDR2 FYNNEI. The CDR3 reads CASIRYEKLFF. For the CDR3, the DNA is TGTGCCAGCATTCGTTACGAAAAACTGTTTTTT.

This clonotype was counted between two and nine times. CDR3 sequence: CASSTAHHGRMNTEAFF. The DNA of the CDR3 is TGTGCCAGTAGTACGGCCCACCACGGACGGATGAACACTGAAGCTTTCTTT. The gene calls are TRBV19 and TRBJ1-1; no definite D call. The CDR3 has 17 residues. CDR1 and CDR2 from the germline V gene are LNHDA and SQIVND (reference sequence). V was clipped by 4 bases and J by 0 bases, with 18 bases between them.

This clonotype was counted many times. This sequence joins TRBV20-1 and TRBJ2-7, with TRBD2 matching over 10 bases. The CDR3 covers 14 residues. The ends lost 0 bases at V and 6 bases at J; junction bases unmatched: 5. Germline V gene lookup returns CDR1 DFQATT and CDR2 SNEGSKA (reference sequence). The CDR3, as DNA: TGCAGTGCTAGAGAGCCTAGCGGGGGTTTCGAGCAGTACTTC. It yields the protein CSAREPSGGFEQYF.

The chain carries TRBV30 and TRBJ1-2; 7 positions match TRBD1. Germline CDR1 GTSNPN, CDR2 SVGIG (reference sequence). This CDR3 comprises 14 residues. Trimming cost V 0 bases and J 5 bases; bases outside gene matches: 6. CDR3 sequence reads: CAWSVTGEWYGYTF. CDR3 nucleotide sequence: TGTGCCTGGAGTGTAACAGGGGAGTGGTATGGCTACACCTTC. Combining the CDR3 with reference TRBV30 and TRBJ1-2 gives the whole variable domain SQTIHQWPATLVQPVGSPLSLECTVEGTSNPNLYWYRQAAGRGLQLLFYSVGIGQISSEVPQNLSASRPQDRQFILSSKKLLLSDSGFYLCAWSVTGEWYGYTFGSGTRLTVV.